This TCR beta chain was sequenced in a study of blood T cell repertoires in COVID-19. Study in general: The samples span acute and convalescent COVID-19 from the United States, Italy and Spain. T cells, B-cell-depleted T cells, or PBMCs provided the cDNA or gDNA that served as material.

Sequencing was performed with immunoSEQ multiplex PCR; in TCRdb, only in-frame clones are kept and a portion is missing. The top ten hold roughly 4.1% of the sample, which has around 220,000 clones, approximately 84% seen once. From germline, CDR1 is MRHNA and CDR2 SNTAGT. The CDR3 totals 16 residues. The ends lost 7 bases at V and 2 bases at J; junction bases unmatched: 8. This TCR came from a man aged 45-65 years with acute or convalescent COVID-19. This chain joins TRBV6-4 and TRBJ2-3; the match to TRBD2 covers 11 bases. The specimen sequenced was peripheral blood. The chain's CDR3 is CASKKATSGDTDTQYF. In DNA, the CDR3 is TGTGCCAGCAAAAAGGCGACTAGCGGGGACACAGATACGCAGTATTTT.